Listed below are T cell receptor beta chains from one sample, sequenced in a study of healthy donors' naive CD4 and CD8 T cells. In TCRdb, the reads were re-called with MiXCR into one record per CDR3 protein. The sample shows 150,000 to 200,000 distinct CDR3 sequences, 65% to 80% of them seen only once. The sequenced material came from naive CD4+ and CD8+ T cells sorted from blood, pooled from several donors. The origin of the receptors is a pool of human donors in good health; the sample pools cells from several healthy donors. Each CDR3 is given without its conserved first and last residue. The order of the fields is V gene, J gene, CDR3 protein.

TRBV29-1	TRBJ1-1	SGRVFMNTEAF
TRBV5-1	TRBJ1-2	ASSLEGWEQYGYT
TRBV29-1	TRBJ2-5	SVQAGDRTRQETQY
TRBV29-1	TRBJ2-7	SVSTSGFYEQY
TRBV7-3	TRBJ2-5	ASSKTGYAETQY
TRBV29-1	TRBJ1-4	SVRTGKTNEKLF
TRBV29-1	TRBJ1-2	SVEDPVRQGYT
TRBV19	TRBJ1-1	ASSIDLGLGGPVEAF
TRBV27	TRBJ2-1	ASSRANEQF
TRBV5-1	TRBJ1-3	ASSEGNGNTIY
TRBV19	TRBJ1-5	ASSQPSGVRQPQH
TRBV18	TRBJ2-5	ASSPSFFGTGEETQY
TRBV12-3/TRBV12-4	TRBJ2-2	ASSLAGARNTGELF
TRBV6-5	TRBJ2-3	ASSYRDGTDTQY
TRBV28	TRBJ2-7	ASSSQQGGAYEQY
TRBV18	TRBJ2-7	ASSPGPRQAYEQY
TRBV29-1	TRBJ2-7	SAEGDLDEQY
TRBV19	TRBJ2-1	ASRDPRFRGLGEQF
TRBV18	TRBJ1-2	ASSPPGQGNFYGYT
TRBV6-5	TRBJ2-7	ASSPVAGATYEQY
TRBV6-1	TRBJ2-1	ASSVDGSSYNEQF
TRBV6-2/TRBV6-3	TRBJ1-2	ASSPDREYGYT
TRBV29-1	TRBJ2-7	SAVGGQGALAYEQY
TRBV29-1	TRBJ2-1	SVVGTANNEQF
TRBV19	TRBJ1-2	ASRVDRSNYGYT
TRBV12-3/TRBV12-4	TRBJ1-5	ASSPGLNQPQH
TRBV30	TRBJ2-3	AWSMDSGRGTDTQY
TRBV7-8	TRBJ1-5	ASSPSGGQPQH
TRBV11-2	TRBJ2-1	ASSLAGPGGNEQF
TRBV27	TRBJ2-1	ASSPVGDNEQF
TRBV10-3	TRBJ2-7	ATADSTSYEQY
TRBV6-1	TRBJ2-3	ASSSQGSGATDTQY
TRBV6-5	TRBJ2-7	ASSYSSYGSYEQY
TRBV19	TRBJ1-2	ASSILPSRGYT
TRBV5-4	TRBJ2-3	ASRTGRTDTQY
TRBV4-3	TRBJ1-1	ASSATVNTEAF
TRBV29-1	TRBJ2-5	SVDETQY
TRBV29-1	TRBJ2-5	SVEGGGAETQY
TRBV29-1	TRBJ2-7	SVQTGESYEQY
TRBV6-6	TRBJ2-3	ATLRQAFTDTQY
TRBV19	TRBJ2-4	ASSLSGNIQY
TRBV19	TRBJ2-5	ASSPRTGQETQY
TRBV6-5	TRBJ2-3	ASSYSPGTDTQY
TRBV11-2	TRBJ2-1	AIPGTGTFYNEQF
TRBV4-2	TRBJ1-1	ASSREGQWAF
TRBV5-5	TRBJ2-7	ASSLLPGQGHYEQY
TRBV30	TRBJ1-5	AWSWTGVDQPQH
TRBV6-5	TRBJ2-1	ASRETGPSYNEQF
TRBV6-5	TRBJ2-1	ASRQGNEQF
TRBV11-2	TRBJ2-5	ASSMRRAQETQY
TRBV19	TRBJ1-2	ASTPRGATYGYT
TRBV29-1	TRBJ2-7	SVAMGLAAYEQY
TRBV5-5	TRBJ2-1	ASSLERPTGRAADNEQF
TRBV6-6	TRBJ2-6	ASSGKTSGANVLT
TRBV5-4	TRBJ2-2	ASSLMWGTGELF
TRBV19	TRBJ2-7	ASSMAGYKQY
TRBV29-1	TRBJ2-3	SVEYEGDTQY
TRBV20-1	TRBJ2-1	SATLDRANEQF
TRBV15	TRBJ2-3	ATSWAHTQY